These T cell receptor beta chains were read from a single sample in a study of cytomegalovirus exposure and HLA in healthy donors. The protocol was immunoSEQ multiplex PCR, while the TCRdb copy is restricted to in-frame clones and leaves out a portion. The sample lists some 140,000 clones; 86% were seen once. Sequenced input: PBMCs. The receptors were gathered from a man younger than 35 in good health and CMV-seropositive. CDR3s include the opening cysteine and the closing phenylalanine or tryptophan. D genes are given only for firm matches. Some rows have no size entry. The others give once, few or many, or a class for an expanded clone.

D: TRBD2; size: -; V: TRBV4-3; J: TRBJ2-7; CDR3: CASSQGVAGDGEQYF; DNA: TGCGCCAGCAGCCAAGGGGTAGCGGGAGACGGCGAGCAGTACTTC
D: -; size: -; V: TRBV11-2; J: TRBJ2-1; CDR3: CASSLIGNGQGSGEQFF; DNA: TGTGCCAGCAGCTTAATAGGTAATGGTCAGGGGAGCGGTGAGCAGTTCTTC
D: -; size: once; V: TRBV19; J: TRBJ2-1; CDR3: CASSTDSGGGNEQFF; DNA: TGTGCCAGTAGCACTGACAGTGGTGGTGGGAATGAGCAGTTCTTC
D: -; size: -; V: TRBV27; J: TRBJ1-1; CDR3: CASIKQSGSPEAFF; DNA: TGTGCCAGCATTAAGCAGTCGGGGTCCCCTGAAGCTTTCTTT
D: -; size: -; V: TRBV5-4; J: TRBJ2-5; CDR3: CASSLPSREETQYF; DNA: TGTGCCAGCAGCTTGCCTAGCAGAGAAGAGACCCAGTACTTC
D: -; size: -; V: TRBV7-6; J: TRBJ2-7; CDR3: CASSSRTLAPSYEQYF; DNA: TGTGCCAGCAGCTCGAGAACCCTAGCTCCAAGCTACGAGCAGTACTTC
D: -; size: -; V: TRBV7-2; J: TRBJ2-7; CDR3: CASSLRSVTPYYEQYF; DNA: TGTGCCAGCAGCTTAAGGTCTGTGACACCCTACTACGAGCAGTACTTC
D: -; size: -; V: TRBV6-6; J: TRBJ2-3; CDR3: CASSSRAGTTDTQYF; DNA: TGTGCCAGCAGTTCGAGAGCGGGGACAACAGATACGCAGTATTTT
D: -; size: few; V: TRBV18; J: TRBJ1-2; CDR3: CASSPQPSDGYTF; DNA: TGTGCCAGCTCACCACAGCCATCCGATGGCTACACCTTC
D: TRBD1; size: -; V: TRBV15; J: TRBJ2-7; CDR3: CATSRLGTGSGEQYF; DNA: TGTGCCACCAGCAGACTAGGGACAGGGAGCGGCGAGCAGTACTTC
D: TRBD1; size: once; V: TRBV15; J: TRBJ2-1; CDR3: CATSPGQDLKNEQFF; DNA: TGTGCCACCAGCCCAGGACAGGATCTTAAGAATGAGCAGTTCTTC
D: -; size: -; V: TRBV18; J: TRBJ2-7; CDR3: CASSPGGRRVDEQYF; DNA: TGTGCCAGCTCACCAGGGGGGAGGAGGGTAGACGAGCAGTACTTC
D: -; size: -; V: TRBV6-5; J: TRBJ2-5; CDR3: CASSYGQSQETQYF; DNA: TGTGCCAGCAGTTACGGGCAGTCCCAAGAGACCCAGTACTTC
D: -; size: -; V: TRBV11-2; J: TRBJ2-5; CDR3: CASSLGRGWETQYF; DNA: TGTGCCAGCAGCTTAGGACGGGGATGGGAGACCCAGTACTTC
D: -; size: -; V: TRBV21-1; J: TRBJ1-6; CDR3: CASSNREHEEDLWDNSPLHF; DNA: TGTGCCAGCAGCAACCGTGAGCATGAAGAGGATTTATGGGATAATTCACCCCTCCACTTT
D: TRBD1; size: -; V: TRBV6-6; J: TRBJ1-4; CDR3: CATQGAANEKLFF; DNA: TGTGCCACCCAGGGGGCGGCTAATGAAAAACTGTTTTTT
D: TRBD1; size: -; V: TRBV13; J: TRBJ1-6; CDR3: CASSLGQGATSPLHF; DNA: TGTGCCAGCAGCTTAGGACAGGGGGCAACTTCACCCCTCCACTTT
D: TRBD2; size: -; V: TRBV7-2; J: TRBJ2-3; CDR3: CASSLRSGISSTDTQYF; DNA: TGTGCCAGCAGCTTACGCAGCGGGATATCTAGCACAGATACGCAGTATTTT
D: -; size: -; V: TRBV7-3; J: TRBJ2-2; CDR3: CASSLTQAGELFF; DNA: TGTGCCAGCAGCTTAACGCAGGCCGGGGAGCTGTTTTTT
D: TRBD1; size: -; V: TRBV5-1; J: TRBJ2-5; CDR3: CASSSGQGRSETQYF; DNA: TGCGCCAGCAGCTCGGGACAGGGGAGGTCAGAGACCCAGTACTTC
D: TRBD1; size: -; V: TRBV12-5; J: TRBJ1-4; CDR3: CASGLVGRGLETNEKLFF; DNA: TGTGCTAGTGGTTTGGTAGGCAGGGGGCTCGAAACTAATGAAAAACTGTTTTTT
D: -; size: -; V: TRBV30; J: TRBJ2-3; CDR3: CAWSVGDNLRTDTQYF; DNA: TGTGCCTGGAGTGTAGGGGACAACCTCCGCACAGATACGCAGTATTTT
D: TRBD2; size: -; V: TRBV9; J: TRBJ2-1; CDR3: CASSVGASGRIDNEQFF; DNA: TGTGCCAGCAGCGTAGGGGCTAGCGGGAGGATAGACAATGAGCAGTTCTTC
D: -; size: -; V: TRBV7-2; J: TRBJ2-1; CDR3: CASSLETGSSYNEQFF; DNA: TGTGCCAGCAGCTTAGAAACAGGGTCCTCCTACAATGAGCAGTTCTTC
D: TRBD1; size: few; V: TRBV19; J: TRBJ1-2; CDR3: CASTNSGGGYTF; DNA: TGTGCCAGTACCAATTCAGGGGGCGGCTACACCTTC